The 23 T cell receptor beta chains in this list originate from one sample, sequenced in a study of molecular identifiers for immune sequencing clone quantification. Via MiXCR, TCRdb re-called the PCR reads, giving one row per CDR3 protein. The sample lists about 330,000 distinct CDR3 sequences, under 25% occurring once. The sample comprised naive CD8+ T cells from blood, with Jurkat cell RNA spiked in. Sample subset: FACS-sorted CD8+CD4-CCR7+CD45RA+ naive T cells. These receptors were taken from a human donor in good health. Some libraries in this study had Jurkat cell RNA spiked in.

This clonotype has more than one count but fewer than ten. DNA of the CDR3: TGTGCCTGGGGGGCACGGATGAATGAAAAACTGTTTTTT. Its translation is CAWGARMNEKLFF. This chain joins TRBV30 and TRBJ1-4, with TRBD1 as a possible D gene (5 bases). Germline values: CDR1 GTSNPN, CDR2 SVGIG (reference sequence). There are 13 residues in the CDR3. V shed 5 bases and J shed 5 bases, with 12 bases lying between them.

This clonotype appeared many times. The V gene is TRBV7-6, the J gene TRBJ1-1; D uncertain. Trimming stripped 3 bases from V and 4 bases from J, with 9 bases between. The CDR3 loop spans 13 amino acids. CDR1 SGHVS and CDR2 FNYEAQ come from the germline V gene. For the CDR3, the DNA is TGTGCCAGCAGCTTCGACCCGTCCACTGAAGCTTTCTTT. It encodes CASSFDPSTEAFF.

This clonotype has only a few counts. This chain joins TRBV13 and TRBJ1-1; 11 positions match TRBD1. This CDR3 contains 12 residues. J gave up 10 bases and V 8 bases, and 6 bases lay outside the gene matches. CDR1 and CDR2 (germline): PRHDT, FYEKMQ (reference sequence). The CDR3 protein is CASGQGARGAFF. The CDR3 bases are TGTGCCAGCGGACAGGGGGCAAGGGGAGCTTTCTTT.

This clonotype was detected only a few times. The rearrangement uses TRBV12-5 and TRBJ2-1, with TRBD2 matching 13 bases. This CDR3 contains 17 residues. CDR1 and CDR2 from the germline V gene are LGHNT and FRNRAP. J was trimmed by 7 bases and V by 6 bases; bases with no gene match: 12. The CDR3 sequence: CASGPKTSGGAENEQFF. CDR3 bases: TGTGCTAGTGGACCCAAAACTAGCGGGGGGGCCGAGAATGAGCAGTTCTTC.

The chain uses TRBV6-7 and TRBJ1-5, with no clear D. TRBV6-7 is placed among ORFs of uncertain function. Trimming pared 6 bases from V and 6 bases from J, leaving 15 bases between. The CDR3 is 14 residues long. DNA of the CDR3: TGTGCCAGCAGCCTTCTCCCTACATGTCAGCCCCAGCATTTT. The encoded protein is CASSLLPTCQPQHF.

There are many counts of this clonotype. The chain has TRBV4-3 and TRBJ1-1, with TRBD1 identical over 7 bases. The length of the CDR3 is 16 residues. Trimming took 2 bases from V and 3 from J; bases not matched to a gene: 9. The germline CDR1 and CDR2 sequences are LGHNA and YSLEER. The CDR3 DNA reads TGCGCCAGCAGCCAATCCCCTGGTACAGGGGACACTGAAGCTTTCTTT. Translating gives CASSQSPGTGDTEAFF.

Turning to this clonotype: It may be a read error: a sequence one base away is much more abundant. This rearrangement joins TRBV12-3 or TRBV12-4 to TRBJ2-3; D remains unclear. The CDR3 is 14 amino acids. The CDR3 region is CASSARGSKDTQYF. CDR3 sequence (DNA): TGTGCCAGCAGTGCACGCGGTAGCAAAGATACGCAGTATTTT.

Many counts were recorded for this clonotype. The chain carries TRBV6-5 and TRBJ2-3; D call uncertain. CDR3 length: 13 amino acids. Germline-derived CDR1 and CDR2 are MNHEY and SVGAGI. The germline V and J ends were trimmed by 8 bases and 2 bases, with 11 bases remaining between them. DNA for the CDR3: TGTGCCAGCTCAATCAGATACACAGATACGCAGTATTTT. Encoded protein: CASSIRYTDTQYF.

This clonotype was found many times. The CDR3 region has the DNA TGTGCCAGCACCCGGGACGCCGTAGAGGACGAGCAGTACTTC. Translation gives CASTRDAVEDEQYF. This rearrangement joins TRBV28 to TRBJ2-7, with D possibly called TRBD1 or TRBD2 (5 bases each). This CDR3 contains 14 residues. The germline V gene has CDR1 MDHEN and CDR2 SYDVKM. V dropped 7 bases and J dropped 5 bases, with 18 bases sitting between them.

This clonotype has only a few counts. The J gene is TRBJ2-3, the V gene TRBV28; a possible D gene is TRBD1 (5 bases). The length of the CDR3 is 15 residues. The germline CDR1 and CDR2 sequences are MDHEN and SYDVKM. V lost 2 bases, J lost 4 bases, and 13 bases lay in between. CDR3 protein: CASSLVDSRADTQYF. The CDR3 DNA reads TGTGCCAGCAGTTTAGTTGACAGCCGGGCAGATACGCAGTATTTT.

V usage is TRBV27 and J usage is TRBJ2-7; 8 bases match TRBD1. From germline, CDR1 is MNHEY and CDR2 SMNVEV (reference sequence). The CDR3 is made up of 16 amino acids. V lost 6 bases, J lost 2 bases, and 12 bases stayed unmatched. Here the CDR3 reads CASSYSPTGVTYEQYF. CDR3 nucleotide sequence: TGTGCCAGCAGCTATTCGCCGACAGGGGTAACCTACGAGCAGTACTTC.

The J gene is TRBJ1-5, the V gene TRBV28; 8 bases are shared with TRBD1. The CDR3 sequence is 16 residues long. CDR1 is MDHEN and CDR2 is SYDVKM in the germline V gene. J gave up 4 bases and V 3 bases, and 8 bases lay outside the gene matches. The CDR3 DNA reads TGTGCCAGCAGTTTCCATTGGACAGGGCAAAATCAGCCCCAGCATTTT. This gives the protein CASSFHWTGQNQPQHF.

On this clonotype: Just one base apart from a much larger clone, this may be a read error. This chain links TRBV6-5 with TRBJ2-3; maybe TRBD2 (5 bases). The germline V gene has CDR1 MNHEY and CDR2 SVGAGI. This CDR3 spans 16 amino acids. This chain's CDR3 is CASSSRSSSSTDTQCF. The CDR3 DNA is TGTGCCAGCAGTTCCAGGTCCTCATCTAGCACAGATACGCAGTGTTTT.

This chain links TRBV7-9 with TRBJ1-3; TRBD1 matches 10 bases. Unmatched junction bases numbered 3, after V lost 5 bases and J lost 2 bases. CDR3 length: 15 residues. CDR1 SEHNR and CDR2 FQNEAQ come from the germline V gene (reference sequence). This chain's CDR3 is CASSAGTGAGNTIYF. DNA of the CDR3: TGTGCCAGCAGCGCCGGGACAGGGGCTGGAAACACCATATATTTT.

This sequence joins TRBV6-2 or TRBV6-3 and TRBJ2-5; D perhaps matches TRBD2 (5 bases). Germline CDR1 and CDR2: MNHEY and SVGEGT. Trimming stripped 7 bases from V and 12 bases from J, with 24 bases between. The CDR3 is made up of 14 amino acids. The DNA of the CDR3 is TGTGCCAGCATTGAGGGTTCATCCAGTTACATAAAGTACTTC. The encoded protein is CASIEGSSSYIKYF.

This clonotype was found many times. The chain links TRBV6-5 to TRBJ1-1; D ambiguous. The germline CDR1 and CDR2 sequences are MNHEY and SVGAGI. There are 11 residues in the CDR3. Trimming removed 0 bases at V and 5 bases at J, with 1 base between. CDR3 DNA: TGTGCCAGCAGTTACTCGACTGAAGCTTTCTTT. Residues: CASSYSTEAFF.

In its sample, this clonotype was seen many times. The chain recombines TRBV6-1 with TRBJ1-1; D gene unclear. The V and J ends lost 3 bases and 6 bases respectively, with 14 bases between them. This CDR3 contains 14 residues. Germline V CDR1 and CDR2: MNHNS, SASEGT. The DNA of the CDR3 is TGTGCCAGCAGTGAGTCGCGGTCCGAAGCTGAAGCTTTCTTT. Its translation is CASSESRSEAEAFF.

At least ten counts were recorded for this clonotype. The chain combines TRBV5-1 with TRBJ2-7, with 7 positions matching TRBD1. Germline-derived CDR1 and CDR2 are SGHRS and YFSETQ. V lost 3 bases and J lost 5; bases outside the gene matches: 14. This CDR3 is built from 16 residues. The CDR3 sequence is CASSSQGWTGVHEQYF. CDR3 in DNA: TGCGCCAGCAGCTCCCAGGGTTGGACAGGTGTCCACGAGCAGTACTTC.

This clonotype was observed a few times. V usage is TRBV4-3 and J usage is TRBJ2-3; 7 nucleotides match TRBD2. The CDR3 is made up of 16 amino acids. V was pared by 0 bases and J by 5 bases, with 8 bases of the junction left unmatched. Germline CDR1 and CDR2: LGHNA and YSLEER. CDR3 in DNA: TGCGCCAGCAGCCAAGATTTGGCGGGAGTGGTAGATACGCAGTATTTT. Translation gives CASSQDLAGVVDTQYF.

This clonotype was seen repeatedly, ten times or more. The J gene is TRBJ2-7, the V gene TRBV5-1, with D possibly matching TRBD1 (6 bases). Trimming cost V 0 bases and J 0 bases, with 10 bases left between them. The CDR3 sequence is 15 residues long. Germline V gene sequence: CDR1 SGHRS, CDR2 YFSETQ. The CDR3 sequence is CASSLAQGSSYEQYF. CDR3 bases: TGCGCCAGCAGCTTGGCCCAGGGGAGCTCCTACGAGCAGTACTTC.

This clonotype was found a few times. V usage is TRBV7-8 and J usage is TRBJ2-5; no firm D call. The V and J ends lost 0 bases and 1 base respectively, with 12 bases between them. The CDR3 runs 16 residues. Germline assignment: CDR1 SGHVS and CDR2 FQNEAQ. The CDR3 coding sequence is TGTGCCAGCAGCTTAGCTTTCGGGCCCCTCCAAGAGACCCAGTACTTC. The encoded protein is CASSLAFGPLQETQYF.

This clonotype was seen a few times. The rearrangement uses TRBV6-2 or TRBV6-3 and TRBJ2-2; 8 positions agree with TRBD1. The CDR3 is 17 residues long. Germline assignment: CDR1 MNHEY and CDR2 SVGEGT. V shed 0 bases and J 1 base; nucleotides not matched to a gene: 4. The CDR3 DNA follows: TGTGCCAGCAGTTACTCGGGACAGGTACTGAACACCGGGGAGCTGTTTTTT. Translated: CASSYSGQVLNTGELFF.

Points on this clonotype: This may be a read error: a much more frequent sequence differs by one nucleotide. The chain uses TRBV5-1 and TRBJ2-1; D is uncertain. The CDR3 runs 14 residues. Germline-derived CDR1 and CDR2 are SGHRS and YFSETQ. With 4 bases removed from V and 2 bases from J, the gap between germline ends came to 10 bases. The CDR3 is CASSLRRAYNEQFF. CDR3 DNA: TGCGCCAGCAGCCTCCGGAGAGCCTACAATGAGCAGTTCTTC.